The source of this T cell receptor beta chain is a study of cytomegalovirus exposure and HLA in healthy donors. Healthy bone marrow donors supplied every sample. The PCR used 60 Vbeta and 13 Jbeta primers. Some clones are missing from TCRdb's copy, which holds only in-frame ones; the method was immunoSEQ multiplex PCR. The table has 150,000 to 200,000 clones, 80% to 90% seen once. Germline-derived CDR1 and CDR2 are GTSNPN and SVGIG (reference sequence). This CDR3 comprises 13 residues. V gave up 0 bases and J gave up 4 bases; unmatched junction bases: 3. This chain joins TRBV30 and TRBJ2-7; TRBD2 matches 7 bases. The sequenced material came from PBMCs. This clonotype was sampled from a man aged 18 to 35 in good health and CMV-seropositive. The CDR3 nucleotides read TGTGCCTGGAGTGTAACGGGGGGTTACGAGCAGTACTTC. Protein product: CAWSVTGGYEQYF.